This entry features one T cell receptor (beta chain) sequence. This receptor's antigen is unknown. No much larger clone is present one base from it, and per-base qualities are unavailable. The sample comes from a study of T cell changes during pregnancy in multiple sclerosis (dated by TCRdb to 2018 to 2020). Study-level background: The study examined how the T cell repertoire changed over the course of pregnancy in women with multiple sclerosis.

CDR1 and CDR2 were assigned from the germline V gene as MNHNS and SASEGT. From its cysteine to its phenylalanine, the CDR3 spans 18 amino acids. Only the CDR3 portion is preserved as DNA: 54 bases, with reading frame beginning at the first base. V and J lose 1 base and 7 bases, and a span of 23 bases separates them. The library was generated by the immunoSEQ multiplex PCR assay. This immuneACCESS table, as held by TCRdb, lists in-frame sequences with V and J called but not all clones. Of the missing ones, under half trace to an unresolved V gene in checked studies; the others have no known cause. The sample table contains approximately 32,000 clones; only one count was recorded for 85% to 90% of them. Roughly a tenth of the sample is held by the ten biggest clonotypes.

The sample here was CD8+ T cells from peripheral blood mononuclear cells, taken in the second trimester of pregnancy. The receptor chain draws on TRBV6-1 and TRBJ1-5; TRBD1 is possibly the D segment (5 matching bases). This clonotype was sampled from a female donor with multiple sclerosis, enrolled in a pregnancy study. DNA sequence: TGTGCCAGCAGTGAAGTCTTTGAGGGAGGAGGGGAAAGGCAGCCCCAGCATTTT. This translates into CASSEVFEGGGERQPQHF.